Below are 32 T cell receptor beta chains sequenced from a single sample in a study of blood T cell repertoires in COVID-19. Clones were sequenced by immunoSEQ multiplex PCR, and TCRdb holds only the in-frame ones, with some missing. The sample has approximately 200,000 clones, 86% seen once; the top ten hold about 2.2%. Sequenced: peripheral blood. All receptors derive from a woman between 45 and 65 years old with acute or convalescent COVID-19.

In its sample, this clone was seen a few times. The chain employs TRBV6-2 or TRBV6-3 and TRBJ2-7; 8 positions agree with TRBD1. CDR1 and CDR2 from the germline V gene are MNHEY and SVGEGT. The CDR3 runs to 20 residues. Losses at the gene ends were 2 bases for V and 0 bases for J; bases not matched to a gene: 18. The CDR3 nucleotides read TGTGCCAGCAGTTACACCGGGACAGGAATAGTGAGAACCGCCTCCTACGAGCAGTACTTC. Amino acid sequence: CASSYTGTGIVRTASYEQYF.

CDR3 in amino acids: CASSDRGATSVFPDTQYF. CDR3 sequence (DNA): TGCGCCAGCAGTGACCGCGGCGCCACTAGCGTTTTCCCAGATACGCAGTATTTT. This sequence joins TRBV10-1 and TRBJ2-3; the match to TRBD2 covers 7 bases. V shed 3 bases and J 4 bases; nucleotides not matched to a gene: 16. From germline, CDR1 is WNHNN and CDR2 SYGVQD (reference sequence). The CDR3 spans 18 residues.

The chain has TRBV5-4 and TRBJ2-1, with 12 positions matching TRBD2. CDR3 length: 15 residues. Germline V lookup: CDR1 SGHNT, CDR2 YYREEE (reference sequence). The junction had 6 bases not matched to a gene; V was cut back by 2 bases and J by 9 bases. The CDR3 is CASSLRLAGEGEQFF. The DNA for the CDR3 is TGTGCCAGCAGCTTACGACTAGCGGGAGAGGGTGAGCAGTTCTTC.

The chain is built from TRBV12-3 or TRBV12-4 and TRBJ1-2, with D uncertain. The CDR3 is made up of 13 amino acids. V was trimmed by 7 bases and J by 5 bases, leaving 14 bases between them. In DNA form, the CDR3 reads TGTGCCAGCACCCTAGAGGGATCATATGGCTACACCTTC. Translating gives CASTLEGSYGYTF.

This rearrangement joins TRBV5-1 to TRBJ1-6, with TRBD1 matching over 7 bases. CDR1 is SGHRS, CDR2 YFSETQ, per germline. This CDR3 spans 14 amino acids. V trimming: 4 bases; J trimming: 8 bases; junction bases outside the gene matches: 6. The DNA of the CDR3 is TGCGCCAGCAGCGGGGGACAGAAATATTCACCCCTCCACTTT. Amino acid sequence: CASSGGQKYSPLHF.

The rearrangement links TRBV10-3 to TRBJ2-1; TRBD1 might be the D (6 bases). CDR3 length: 13 residues. Looked up from germline, CDR1 is ENHRY and CDR2 is SYGVKD. Trimming stripped 10 bases from V and 0 bases from J, with 10 bases between. In DNA, the CDR3 is TGTGCCACGGAACAGGGCTCCTACAATGAGCAGTTCTTC. Encoded protein: CATEQGSYNEQFF.

The chain recombines TRBV27 with TRBJ1-4; 9 nucleotides match TRBD1. The germline V gene encodes CDR1 MNHEY and CDR2 SMNVEV (reference sequence). The CDR3 runs to 15 residues. V shed 6 bases and J 7 bases; nucleotides not matched to a gene: 9. CDR3 nucleotides: TGTGCCAGCAGCCACACAGGGGGCGATGGTGAAAAACTGTTTTTT. Translated, it gives CASSHTGGDGEKLFF. The variable domain in full, with the rest retrieved from reference TRBV27 and TRBJ1-4, is EAQVTQNPRYLITVTGKKLTVTCSQNMNHEYMSWYRQDPGLGLRQIYYSMNVEVTDKGDVPEGYKVSRKEKRNFPLILESPSPNQTSLYFCASSHTGGDGEKLFFGSGTQLSVL.

The V gene is TRBV5-1, the J gene TRBJ1-1; no firm D call. The V end lost 0 bases, the J end lost 1 base, and 7 bases lay between the germline ends. The CDR3 is 14 residues long. Germline values: CDR1 SGHRS, CDR2 YFSETQ. This chain's CDR3 is CASSLGQWNTEAFF. The DNA of the CDR3 is TGCGCCAGCAGCTTGGGCCAGTGGAACACTGAAGCTTTCTTT.

The rearrangement uses TRBV25-1 and TRBJ2-2, with 8 bases identical to TRBD1. V dropped 8 bases and J dropped 3; count of bases not matched to a gene: 8. The CDR3 is 15 amino acids. The germline V gene has CDR1 MGHDK and CDR2 SYGVNS. The CDR3 loop reads CASGSGQVDTGELFF. DNA of the CDR3: TGTGCCAGCGGTTCGGGACAGGTCGACACCGGGGAGCTGTTTTTT.

The chain is built from TRBV11-2 and TRBJ1-6; no definite D call. V was shortened by 0 bases and J by 9 bases, with 3 bases between the two germline ends. The germline V gene has CDR1 SGHAT and CDR2 FQNNGV. The CDR3 contains 12 residues. The CDR3 DNA reads TGTGCCAGCAGCTTAGATATTTCACCCCTCCACTTT. This translates into CASSLDISPLHF.

The V gene is TRBV5-6, the J gene TRBJ2-7, with D tentatively TRBD1 (5 bases). V gave up 4 bases and J gave up 2 bases, with 10 bases separating them. CDR1 and CDR2 from the germline V gene are SGHDT and YYEEEE. CDR3 length: 13 amino acids. CDR3 in amino acids: CASSIVGAYEQYF. The CDR3 DNA reads as TGTGCCAGCAGCATTGTAGGGGCCTACGAGCAGTACTTC.

This chain connects TRBV6-5 to TRBJ2-7, with a weak D call TRBD2 (6 bases). V shed 6 bases and J shed 1 base, with 16 bases lying between them. The length of the CDR3 is 15 residues. Per the germline V gene, CDR1 is MNHEY and CDR2 is SVGAGI. CDR3 sequence (DNA): TGTGCCAGCAGCCGCGAGACTAGAGGATCCTACGAGCAGTACTTC. Translation: CASSRETRGSYEQYF.

A single count supports this clone. The chain couples TRBV29-1 to TRBJ1-1; 7 nucleotides agree with TRBD1. Per germline, CDR1 SQVTM and CDR2 ANQGSEA. V shed 7 bases and J 3 bases; nucleotides not matched to a gene: 8. This CDR3 contains 13 residues. The CDR3 region has the DNA TGCAGCGGATTAAAGGGGGCGGACACTGAAGCTTTCTTT. Translated: CSGLKGADTEAFF.

The genes are TRBV5-1 and TRBJ2-6; D is ambiguous. Trimming left V 6 bases short and J 0 bases short, with 10 bases between. Germline values: CDR1 SGHRS, CDR2 YFSETQ. This CDR3 has 15 amino acids. DNA of the CDR3: TGCGCCAGCACCGAACAGAGCTCTGGGGCCAACGTCCTGACTTTC. Protein sequence: CASTEQSSGANVLTF.

The J gene is TRBJ1-1, the V gene TRBV7-3; 8 positions match TRBD1. This CDR3 is built from 14 residues. V lost 5 bases and J lost 3; bases outside the gene matches: 5. Looked up from germline, CDR1 is SGHTA and CDR2 is FQGTGA. CDR3 sequence reads: CASSPTGADTEAFF. For the CDR3, the DNA is TGTGCCAGCAGCCCGACAGGGGCGGACACTGAAGCTTTCTTT.

This rearrangement joins TRBV11-2 to TRBJ2-5, with no clear D. The germline V and J ends were trimmed by 1 base and 2 bases, with 2 bases remaining between them. Germline values: CDR1 SGHAT, CDR2 FQNNGV. The CDR3 has 12 amino acids. The CDR3: CASSLAQETQYF. In DNA, the CDR3 is TGTGCCAGCAGCTTAGCACAAGAGACCCAGTACTTC.

The gene calls are TRBV6-1 and TRBJ1-2; the match to TRBD1 covers 8 bases. With 2 bases clipped from V and 5 bases from J, the junction kept 10 bases outside the gene matches. Germline assignment: CDR1 MNHNS and CDR2 SASEGT. The length of the CDR3 is 16 residues. The CDR3 region has the DNA TGTGCCAGCAGTGAAATGACAACGGGACAGGCTTATGGCTACACCTTC. Protein: CASSEMTTGQAYGYTF.

The rearrangement joins TRBV5-1 to TRBJ2-1; 11 positions agree with TRBD2. Germline CDR1 SGHRS, CDR2 YFSETQ. Unmatched junction bases numbered 4, after V lost 4 bases and J lost 1 base. CDR3 length: 16 amino acids. The DNA of the CDR3 is TGCGCCAGCAGCGCGGGACTAGCGGATTCCTACAATGAGCAGTTCTTC. Protein: CASSAGLADSYNEQFF.

Turning to this clone: The sample contains more than one DNA sequence encoding this CDR3. V gene TRBV19 combines with J gene TRBJ1-6; 7 bases agree with TRBD1. The junction had 4 bases not matched to a gene; V was cut back by 3 bases and J by 8 bases. Germline lookup yields CDR1 LNHDA and CDR2 SQIVND (reference sequence). This CDR3 has 14 amino acids. The CDR3 DNA is TGTGCCAGTAGTATTACAGGGGAGGATTCACCCCTCCACTTT. This gives the protein CASSITGEDSPLHF.

The V gene is TRBV5-1, the J gene TRBJ1-1, with D hard to call. The germline gives CDR1 SGHRS, CDR2 YFSETQ. This CDR3 comprises 12 residues. V lost 7 bases to trimming and J lost 5 bases, with 12 bases between them. The CDR3 reads CASSTLETEAFF. CDR3 nucleotides: TGCGCCAGCTCGACCCTGGAGACTGAAGCTTTCTTT.

The rearrangement links TRBV3-1 (or the pseudogene TRBV3-2) to TRBJ2-5; perhaps TRBD1 as D (6 bases). Germline values: CDR1 LGHDT, CDR2 YNNKEL (reference sequence). V lost 4 bases and J lost 5, with 20 bases in between. This CDR3 region has 16 residues. The CDR3 spells CASSLRGGHLRETQYF. The CDR3 DNA reads TGTGCCAGCAGCCTGAGAGGGGGACACCTGAGGGAGACCCAGTACTTC.

This clone appeared a single time. The rearrangement links TRBV6-5 to TRBJ1-4; 8 bases are a match to TRBD1. Unmatched junction bases numbered 5, after V lost 0 bases and J lost 8 bases. Germline V lookup: CDR1 MNHEY, CDR2 SVGAGI. CDR3 length: 15 residues. The CDR3 nucleotides are TGTGCCAGCAGTTACTCCGGACAGGGACCCGAAAAACTGTTTTTT. The encoded protein is CASSYSGQGPEKLFF.

This rearrangement joins TRBV7-2 to TRBJ2-2, with TRBD2 matching over 12 bases. This CDR3 comprises 16 residues. Looked up from germline, CDR1 is SGHTA and CDR2 is FQGNSA. V gave up 3 bases and J gave up 6 bases; unmatched junction bases: 5. The CDR3 DNA reads as TGTGCCAGCAGCTTGACTAGCGGGAGTAGGCCCGGGGAGCTGTTTTTT. As protein: CASSLTSGSRPGELFF.

This chain joins TRBV24-1 and TRBJ1-2; TRBD1 matches at 7 bases. This CDR3 is built from 16 residues. Germline lookup yields CDR1 KGHDR and CDR2 SFDVKD. V lost 0 bases to trimming and J lost 8 bases; unmatched junction nucleotides: 11. The CDR3 region has the DNA TGTGCCACCAGTGATTTGGGGTTACAGGGGTTAAACGGCTACACCTTC. Translation gives CATSDLGLQGLNGYTF.

The chain has TRBV28 and TRBJ1-5; possible D gene TRBD1, 6 bases. Germline values: CDR1 MDHEN, CDR2 SYDVKM. V gave up 0 bases and J gave up 0 bases, with 12 bases separating them. CDR3 length: 17 amino acids. CDR3 DNA: TGTGCCAGCAGTTTATGGCCGGGACAAGATAGCAATCAGCCCCAGCATTTT. Its translation is CASSLWPGQDSNQPQHF. Drawing the rest from reference TRBV28 and TRBJ1-5, the complete variable domain is DVKVTQSSRYLVKRTGEKVFLECVQDMDHENMFWYRQDPGLGLRLIYFSYDVKMKEKGDIPEGYSVSREKKERFSLILESASTNQTSMYLCASSLWPGQDSNQPQHFGDGTRLSIL.

The rearrangement joins TRBV5-6 to TRBJ1-6; D perhaps matches TRBD1 (6 bases). The ends were cut back, 4 bases at V and 6 bases at J, with 11 bases in the middle. Germline lookup yields CDR1 SGHDT and CDR2 YYEEEE. The CDR3 contains 14 residues. In DNA, the CDR3 is TGTGCCAGCAGCCCGGACAGTAGTAATTCACCCCTCCACTTT. Translating gives CASSPDSSNSPLHF.

V is TRBV30 and J is TRBJ1-5; maybe TRBD1 (6 bases). Germline V gene sequence: CDR1 GTSNPN, CDR2 SVGIG (reference sequence). Between the trimmed V and J ends, which lost 0 bases and 6 bases, there was a span of 9 bases. The CDR3 extends over 13 amino acids. This CDR3 is CAWSVSGAQPQHF. The CDR3 DNA reads as TGTGCCTGGAGTGTATCAGGGGCTCAGCCCCAGCATTTT.

The chain combines TRBV29-1 with TRBJ1-1; tentative D call: TRBD1 (6 bases). Per germline, CDR1 SQVTM and CDR2 ANQGSEA. The CDR3 sequence is 14 residues long. V lost 6 bases and J lost 4, with 18 bases in between. CDR3 amino acids: CSVHPGTLGTEAFF. The DNA for the CDR3 is TGCAGCGTCCACCCCGGGACATTGGGCACTGAAGCTTTCTTT. Full variable domain (remainder filled in from reference TRBV29-1 and TRBJ1-1): SAVISQKPSRDICQRGTSLTIQCQVDSQVTMMFWYRQQPGQSLTLIATANQGSEATYESGFVIDKFPISRPNLTFSTLTVSNMSPEDSSIYLCSVHPGTLGTEAFFGQGTRLTVV.

This clone showed up just a few times. At the DNA level, this CDR3 is encoded by other sequences in the same sample as well. V and J are TRBV7-3 and TRBJ1-1; a possible D gene is TRBD1 (6 bases). Germline V CDR1 and CDR2: SGHTA, FQGTGA. CDR3 length equals 13 residues. V was cut by 4 bases and J by 0 bases, with 6 bases left in between. As DNA, the CDR3 is TGTGCCAGCAGCTGGACAGTGAACACTGAAGCTTTCTTT. Encoded protein: CASSWTVNTEAFF.

This chain connects TRBV7-9 to TRBJ1-3; no definite D call. Germline assignment: CDR1 SEHNR and CDR2 FQNEAQ (reference sequence). The V gene lost 5 bases and the J gene lost 1 base, with 9 bases spanning the gap. This CDR3 region has 14 residues. The CDR3 region has the DNA TGTGCCAGCAGCCGAGACGGGTCTGGAAACACCATATATTTT. It yields the protein CASSRDGSGNTIYF.

This rearrangement joins TRBV10-3 to TRBJ1-6, with 7 bases lining up with TRBD1. Germline-derived CDR1 and CDR2 are ENHRY and SYGVKD. This CDR3 region has 14 residues. V trimming: 8 bases; J trimming: 6 bases; junction bases outside the gene matches: 7. DNA for the CDR3: TGTGCCATCCAAGGGACAGAATTTAATTCACCCCTCCACTTT. As protein: CAIQGTEFNSPLHF.

The CDR3 spells CAWTAGSGTGELFF. DNA for the CDR3: TGTGCCTGGACGGCGGGATCGGGCACCGGGGAGCTGTTTTTT. J is TRBJ2-2 and V is TRBV30; possible D gene TRBD2, 6 bases. V was shortened by 4 bases and J by 4 bases, with 13 bases between the two germline ends. The CDR3 is made up of 14 amino acids. Germline V lookup: CDR1 GTSNPN, CDR2 SVGIG (reference sequence). Variable domain in full (rest from reference TRBV30 and TRBJ2-2): SQTIHQWPATLVQPVGSPLSLECTVEGTSNPNLYWYRQAAGRGLQLLFYSVGIGQISSEVPQNLSASRPQDRQFILSSKKLLLSDSGFYLCAWTAGSGTGELFFGEGSRLTVL.